The 17 T cell receptor beta chains presented below share a single source sample, sequenced in a study of tumor-infiltrating lymphocytes in primary liver carcinoma. Alongside blood RNA obtained from unsorted whole blood, germline DNA was also extracted. A constant-region primer served to make TCR beta cDNA from roughly 500 ng total RNA. Libraries covering TCR beta were generated through three nested multiplex PCR rounds (using a slightly modified ARM-PCR). Rounds one and two of PCR, each of 10 to 11 cycles, were primed with TRBV1-TRBV30 forward primers and a C-beta reverse primer. Each CDR3 protein is one row after TCRdb ran MiXCR on the multiplex PCR reads. The sample includes 300,000 to 350,000 distinct CDR3 sequences, around 60% of them seen just once. Source material: peripheral blood. The receptors here all came from a man aged 35 to 55 with primary liver carcinoma and hepatitis B virus infection.

This clonotype has more than one count but fewer than ten. Possible read error: a much larger clone is one base away. V usage is TRBV5-5 and J usage is TRBJ1-4; possible D gene TRBD1, 5 bases. V shed 6 bases and J shed 8 bases, with 17 bases lying between them. CDR3 size: 14 residues. Per germline, CDR1 SGHKS and CDR2 YYEKEE (reference sequence). CDR3 sequence (DNA): TGTGCCAGCAACCTCGGGGGGGTTGGCGAAAAACTGTTTTTT. Residues: CASNLGGVGEKLFF.

For this clonotype: A clone one base away is much larger, so this may be a read error. The rearrangement links TRBV29-1 to TRBJ2-7; 7 bases line up with TRBD2. Looked up from germline, CDR1 is SQVTM and CDR2 is ANQGSEA. V gave up 4 bases and J gave up 5 bases; unmatched junction bases: 23. The CDR3 is 18 residues long. CDR3 DNA sequence: TGCAGCGTTGGCCCAGGGCGCGGGAGTGGAGAGTTGAAAAACGAGCAGTACTTC. Translation gives CSVGPGRGSGELKNEQYF.

Remarks on this clonotype: A read error may explain this, as a much larger clone is one base away. V gene TRBV6-1 combines with J gene TRBJ2-7; 9 nucleotides align to TRBD1. Germline CDR1 reads MNHNS; CDR2 reads SASEGT. The CDR3 is made up of 11 amino acids. CDR3 protein: CVSRDRVEQYF. The DNA for the CDR3 is TGTGTCAGTAGGGACAGGGTCGAGCAGTACTTC.

CDR3 sequence reads: CASQERYNEQYF. CDR3 in DNA: TGTGCCAGTCAGGAGCGATACAACGAGCAGTACTTC. The chain couples TRBV6-2 or TRBV6-3 to TRBJ2-7; D is unclear. V was pared by 9 bases and J by 5 bases, with 14 bases between. Germline V lookup: CDR1 MNHEY, CDR2 SVGEGT. The CDR3 loop spans 12 amino acids.

This clonotype has only a few counts. A much larger clone differs from this one at a single base, so this may be a read error. This rearrangement joins TRBV20-1 to TRBJ2-1; D unresolved. Trimming left V 2 bases short and J 9 bases short, with 8 bases between. The CDR3 length is 11 residues. CDR1 DFQATT and CDR2 SNEGSKA come from the germline V gene (reference sequence). CDR3 DNA sequence: TGCAGTGCTAGACTAAGGATTGAGCAGTTCTTC. It encodes CSARLRIEQFF.

This clonotype was observed a single time. The chain recombines TRBV11-2 with TRBJ2-7; D tentatively fits TRBD1 or TRBD2 (5 bases each). Germline values: CDR1 SGHAT, CDR2 FQNNGV. The V end was cut by 7 bases, the J end by 3 bases, with 16 bases between. The length of the CDR3 is 14 residues. CDR3 sequence: CASMRLHRNYEQYF. The CDR3 region has the DNA TGTGCCAGCATGAGACTACACAGGAACTACGAGCAGTACTTC.

With respect to this clonotype: A much larger clone differs from this one at a single base, so this may be a read error. V gene TRBV5-6 combines with J gene TRBJ2-5; D gene ambiguous. Germline CDR1 SGHDT, CDR2 YYEEEE. This CDR3 comprises 14 residues. The CDR3 DNA is TGTACCAGCAGCGAAGGGTGGGGTCAAGAGACCCAGTACTTC. Translation gives CTSSEGWGQETQYF.

As concerns this clonotype: Since a much larger clone is just one base distant, this may be a read error. The gene calls are TRBV12-3 or TRBV12-4 and TRBJ1-5; D is uncertain. The CDR3 totals 15 residues. Trimming took 5 bases from V and 3 from J, leaving 14 bases between them. The CDR3: CASSVWPVPNQPQHF. The CDR3 DNA is TGTGCCAGCAGTGTATGGCCAGTGCCCAATCAGCCCCAGCATTTT.

The genes are TRBV29-1 and TRBJ2-2; possible D gene TRBD2, 7 bases. V dropped 4 bases and J dropped 13 bases, with 25 bases sitting between them. CDR1 and CDR2 from the germline V gene are SQVTM and ANQGSEA. The CDR3 runs 15 residues. In nucleotides, the CDR3 is TGCAGCGTTGCCTTCGCCGGGGGGCGGGCCCGGGGGCTGTTTTTT. Its translation: CSVAFAGGRARGLFF.

This chain connects TRBV6-6 to TRBJ2-1, with D uncertain. The CDR3 runs 14 residues. The germline V gene has CDR1 MNHNY and CDR2 SVGAGI (reference sequence). CDR3 coding DNA: TGTACTGCTGGGTGGCGGACGGCCGGGAATGAGCAGTTCTTC. This encodes CTAGWRTAGNEQFF.

This clonotype showed up just once. The rearrangement links TRBV11-2 to TRBJ2-3; D is unclear. The CDR3 has 13 amino acids. Trimming removed 3 bases at V and 9 bases at J, with 13 bases between. Germline-derived CDR1 and CDR2 are SGHAT and FQNNGV. The CDR3 nucleotides read TGTGCCAGCAGCTTTAGTCCTGAGGACACGCAGTATTTT. This translates into CASSFSPEDTQYF.

This clonotype occurred a few times. In DNA, the CDR3 is TGCGCCAGCAGCCTAGGGACTAGCGGGAGTAGGGCCTACGAGCAGTACTTC. Residues: CASSLGTSGSRAYEQYF. The chain employs TRBV4-1 and TRBJ2-7, with TRBD2 identical over 14 bases. CDR1 and CDR2 from the germline V gene are MGHRA and YSYEKL. After removal of 4 bases from V and 2 bases from J, the junction contained 7 bases not matched to a gene. The CDR3 sequence is 17 residues long.

As to this clonotype: A clone one base away is much larger, so this may be a read error. The chain joins TRBV29-1 to TRBJ2-4; D is uncertain. CDR1 is SQVTM and CDR2 is ANQGSEA in the germline V gene. The CDR3 runs 11 residues. CDR3 protein: CNVEIGNIQYF. In DNA form, the CDR3 reads TGCAACGTTGAAATTGGAAACATTCAGTACTTC.

DNA for the CDR3: TGCAGCGTTGAAGATCCTGTTCGGGATACCCAGTACTTC. The encoded protein is CSVEDPVRDTQYF. The rearrangement joins TRBV29-1 to TRBJ2-5, with D possibly matching TRBD2 (5 bases). V was trimmed by 0 bases and J by 8 bases, leaving 13 bases between them. Per the germline V gene, CDR1 is SQVTM and CDR2 is ANQGSEA. This CDR3 comprises 13 residues.

Regarding this clonotype: One end of the junction fails to match germline, which may point to a read error. V and J are TRBV11-3 and TRBJ2-7; 8 positions agree with TRBD2. CDR1 SGHNT and CDR2 YENEEA come from the germline V gene. The CDR3 is 13 amino acids. CDR3 nucleotides: TGTGCCATCAGCTTTCGGGAGGGCCCCGAGCACTACTTC. Its translation: CAISFREGPEHYF.

Points on this clonotype: A much larger clone lies a single base off, so this may be a read error. The DNA for the CDR3 is TGTGCCATCAGTGGAGGAGAGACCAAGTACTTC. This encodes CAISGGETKYF. The gene calls are TRBV10-3 and TRBJ2-5; D ambiguous. Germline values: CDR1 ENHRY, CDR2 SYGVKD. The CDR3 runs to 11 residues.

In the case of this clonotype: A much larger clone is a single base away; this may be a read error. The rearrangement joins TRBV7-9 to TRBJ2-1; D is uncertain. The CDR3 contains 13 residues. Germline lookup yields CDR1 SEHNR and CDR2 FQNEAQ (reference sequence). The CDR3 sequence is CASTLSVNYEQFF. CDR3 bases: TGTGCCAGCACCTTATCCGTTAACTATGAGCAGTTCTTC.